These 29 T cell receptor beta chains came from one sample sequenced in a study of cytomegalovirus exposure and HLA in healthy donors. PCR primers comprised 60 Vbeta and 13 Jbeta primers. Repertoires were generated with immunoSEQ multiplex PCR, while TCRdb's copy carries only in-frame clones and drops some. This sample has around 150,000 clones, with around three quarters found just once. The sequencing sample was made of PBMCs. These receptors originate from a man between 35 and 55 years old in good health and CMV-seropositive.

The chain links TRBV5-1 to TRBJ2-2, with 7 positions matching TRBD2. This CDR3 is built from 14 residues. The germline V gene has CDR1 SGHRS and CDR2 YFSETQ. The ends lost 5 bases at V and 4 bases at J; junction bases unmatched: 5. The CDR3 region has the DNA TGCGCCAGCAGACCCGGGACTATCACCGGGGAGCTGTTTTTT. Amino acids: CASRPGTITGELFF.

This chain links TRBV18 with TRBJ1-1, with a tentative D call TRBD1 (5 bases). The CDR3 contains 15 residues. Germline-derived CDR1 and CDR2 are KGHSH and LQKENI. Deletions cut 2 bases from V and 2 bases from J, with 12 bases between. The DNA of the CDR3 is TGTGCCAGCTCACCAGCAGGGCGGTCAAACACTGAAGCTTTCTTT. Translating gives CASSPAGRSNTEAFF.

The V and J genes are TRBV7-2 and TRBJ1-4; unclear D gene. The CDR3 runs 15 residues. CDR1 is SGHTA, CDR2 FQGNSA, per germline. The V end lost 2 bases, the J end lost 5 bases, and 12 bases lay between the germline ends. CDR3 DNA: TGTGCCAGCAGCTTATATGGCGGAGGGAATGAAAAACTGTTTTTT. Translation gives CASSLYGGGNEKLFF.

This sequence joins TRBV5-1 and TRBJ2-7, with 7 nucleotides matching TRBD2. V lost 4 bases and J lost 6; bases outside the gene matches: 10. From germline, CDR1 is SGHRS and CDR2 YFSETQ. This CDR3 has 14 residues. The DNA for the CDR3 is TGCGCCAGCAGCCCCGGGAGGAAGACTCGCGAGCAGTACTTC. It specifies CASSPGRKTREQYF.

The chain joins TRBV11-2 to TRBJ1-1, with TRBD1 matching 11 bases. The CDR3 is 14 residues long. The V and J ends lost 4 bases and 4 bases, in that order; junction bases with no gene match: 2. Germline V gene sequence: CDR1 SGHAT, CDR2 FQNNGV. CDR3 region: CASSSGTGGTEAFF. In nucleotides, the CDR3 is TGTGCCAGCAGCTCCGGGACAGGGGGCACTGAAGCTTTCTTT.

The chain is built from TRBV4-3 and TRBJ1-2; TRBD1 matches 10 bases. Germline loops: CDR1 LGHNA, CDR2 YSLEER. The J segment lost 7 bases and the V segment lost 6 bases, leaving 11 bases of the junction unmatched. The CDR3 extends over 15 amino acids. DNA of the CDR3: TGCGCCAGCAGTCGACAGGGGGCGGCTAACGGTGGCTACACCTTC. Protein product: CASSRQGAANGGYTF.

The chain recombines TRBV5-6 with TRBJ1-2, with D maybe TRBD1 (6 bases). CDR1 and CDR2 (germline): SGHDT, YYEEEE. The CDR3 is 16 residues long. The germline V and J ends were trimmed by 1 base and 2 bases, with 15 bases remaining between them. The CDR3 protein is CASSLSPGEGNYGYTF. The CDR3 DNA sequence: TGTGCCAGCAGCTTGAGTCCAGGGGAGGGAAACTATGGCTACACCTTC.

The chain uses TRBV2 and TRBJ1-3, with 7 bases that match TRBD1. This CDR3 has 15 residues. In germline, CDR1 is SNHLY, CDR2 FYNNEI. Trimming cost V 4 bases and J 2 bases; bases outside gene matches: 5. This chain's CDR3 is CASSAQGVTGNTIYF. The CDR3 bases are TGTGCCAGCAGTGCGCAGGGGGTAACTGGAAACACCATATATTTT.

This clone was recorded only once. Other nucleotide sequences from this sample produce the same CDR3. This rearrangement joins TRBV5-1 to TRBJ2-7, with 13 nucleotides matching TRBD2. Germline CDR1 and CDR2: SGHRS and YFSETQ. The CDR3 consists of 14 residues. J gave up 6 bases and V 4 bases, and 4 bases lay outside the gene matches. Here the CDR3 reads CASSPGLAGAEQYF. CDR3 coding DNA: TGCGCCAGCAGCCCCGGACTAGCGGGAGCCGAGCAGTACTTC.

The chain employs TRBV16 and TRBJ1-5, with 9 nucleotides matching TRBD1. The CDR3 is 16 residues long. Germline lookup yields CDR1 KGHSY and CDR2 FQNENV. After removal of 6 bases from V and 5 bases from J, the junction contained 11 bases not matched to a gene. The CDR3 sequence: CASSRTGGLRDQPQHF. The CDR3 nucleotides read TGTGCCAGCAGTCGTACAGGGGGCCTAAGGGATCAGCCCCAGCATTTT. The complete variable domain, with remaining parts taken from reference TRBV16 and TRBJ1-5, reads GEEVAQTPKHLVRGEGQKAKLYCAPIKGHSYVFWYQQVLKNEFKFLISFQNENVFDETGMPKERFSAKCLPNSPCSLEIQATKLEDSAVYFCASSRTGGLRDQPQHFGDGTRLSIL.

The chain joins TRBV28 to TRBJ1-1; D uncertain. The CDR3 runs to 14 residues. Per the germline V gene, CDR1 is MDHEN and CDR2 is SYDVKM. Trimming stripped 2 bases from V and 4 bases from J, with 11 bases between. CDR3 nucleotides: TGTGCCAGCAGTTTAACGGGAGGGAGCACTGAAGCTTTCTTT. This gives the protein CASSLTGGSTEAFF.

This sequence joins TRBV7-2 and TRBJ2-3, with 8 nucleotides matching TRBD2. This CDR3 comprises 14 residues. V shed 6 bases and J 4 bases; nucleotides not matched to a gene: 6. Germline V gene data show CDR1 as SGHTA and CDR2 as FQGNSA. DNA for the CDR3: TGTGCCAGCAGACAATCACTAGCGGCAGATACGCAGTATTTT. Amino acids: CASRQSLAADTQYF.

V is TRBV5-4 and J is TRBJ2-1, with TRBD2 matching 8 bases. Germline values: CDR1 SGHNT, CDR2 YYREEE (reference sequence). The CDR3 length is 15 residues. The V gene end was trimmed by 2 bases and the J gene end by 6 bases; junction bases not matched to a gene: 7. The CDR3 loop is CASSLAGVTGNEQFF. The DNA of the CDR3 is TGTGCCAGCAGCTTAGCGGGAGTTACGGGCAATGAGCAGTTCTTC.

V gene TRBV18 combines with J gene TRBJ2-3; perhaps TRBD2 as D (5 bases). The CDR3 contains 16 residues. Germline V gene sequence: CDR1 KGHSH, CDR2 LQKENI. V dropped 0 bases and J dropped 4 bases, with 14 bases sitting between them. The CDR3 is CASSPPLGSGSDTQYF. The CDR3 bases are TGTGCCAGCTCACCACCGCTAGGGAGCGGCTCAGATACGCAGTATTTT.

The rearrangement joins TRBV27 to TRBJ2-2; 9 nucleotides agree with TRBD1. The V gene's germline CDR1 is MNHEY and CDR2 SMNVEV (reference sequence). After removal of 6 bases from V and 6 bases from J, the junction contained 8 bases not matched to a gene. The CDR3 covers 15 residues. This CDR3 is CASRPGQGEPGELFF. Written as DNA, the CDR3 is TGTGCCAGCAGGCCGGGACAGGGTGAACCCGGGGAGCTGTTTTTT.

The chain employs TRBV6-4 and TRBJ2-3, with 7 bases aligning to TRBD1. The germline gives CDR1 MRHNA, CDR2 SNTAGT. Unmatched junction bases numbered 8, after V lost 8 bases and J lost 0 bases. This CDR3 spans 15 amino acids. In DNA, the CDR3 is TGTGCCAGCGCCAGGACAGGACTTAGCACAGATACGCAGTATTTT. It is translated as CASARTGLSTDTQYF.

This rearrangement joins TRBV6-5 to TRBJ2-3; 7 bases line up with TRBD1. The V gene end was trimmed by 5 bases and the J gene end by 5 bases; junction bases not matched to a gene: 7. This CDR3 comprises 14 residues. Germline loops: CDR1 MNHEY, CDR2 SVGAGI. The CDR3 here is CASSQDRFGDTQYF. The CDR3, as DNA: TGTGCCAGCAGTCAGGACAGGTTTGGAGATACGCAGTATTTT.

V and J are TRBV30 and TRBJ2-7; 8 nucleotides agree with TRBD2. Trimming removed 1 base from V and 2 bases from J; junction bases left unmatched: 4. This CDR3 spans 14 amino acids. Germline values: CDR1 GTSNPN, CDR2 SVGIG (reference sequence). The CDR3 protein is CAWSGPGRAYEQYF. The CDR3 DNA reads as TGTGCCTGGAGTGGTCCCGGGAGGGCCTACGAGCAGTACTTC.

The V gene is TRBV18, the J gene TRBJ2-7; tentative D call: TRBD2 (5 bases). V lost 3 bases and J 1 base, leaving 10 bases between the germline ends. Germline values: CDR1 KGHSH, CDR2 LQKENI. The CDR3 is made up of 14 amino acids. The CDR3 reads CASSPLDSSYEQYF. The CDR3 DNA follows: TGTGCCAGCTCACCGTTGGACTCATCCTACGAGCAGTACTTC.

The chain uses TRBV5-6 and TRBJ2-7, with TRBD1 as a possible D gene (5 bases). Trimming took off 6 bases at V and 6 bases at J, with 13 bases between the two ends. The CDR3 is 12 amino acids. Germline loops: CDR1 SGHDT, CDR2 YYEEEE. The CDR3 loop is CASTIQGLEQYF. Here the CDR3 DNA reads TGTGCCAGCACCATCCAGGGTCTCGAGCAGTACTTC. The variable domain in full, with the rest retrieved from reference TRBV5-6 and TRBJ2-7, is DAGVTQSPTHLIKTRGQQVTLRCSPKSGHDTVSWYQQALGQGPQFIFQYYEEEERQRGNFPDRFSGHQFPNYSSELNVNALLLGDSALYLCASTIQGLEQYFGPGTRLTVT.

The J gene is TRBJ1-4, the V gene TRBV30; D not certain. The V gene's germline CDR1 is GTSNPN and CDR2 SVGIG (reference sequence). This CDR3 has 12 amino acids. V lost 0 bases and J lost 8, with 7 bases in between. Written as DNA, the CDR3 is TGTGCCTGGAGTGTCTCTCCCGAAAAACTGTTTTTT. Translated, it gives CAWSVSPEKLFF.

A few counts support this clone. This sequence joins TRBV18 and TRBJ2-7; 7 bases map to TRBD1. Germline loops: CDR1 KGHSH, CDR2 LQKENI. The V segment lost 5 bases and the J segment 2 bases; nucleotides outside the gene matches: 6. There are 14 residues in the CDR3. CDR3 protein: CASSTGQGAYEQYF. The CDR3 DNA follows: TGTGCCAGCTCAACCGGGCAGGGGGCCTACGAGCAGTACTTC.

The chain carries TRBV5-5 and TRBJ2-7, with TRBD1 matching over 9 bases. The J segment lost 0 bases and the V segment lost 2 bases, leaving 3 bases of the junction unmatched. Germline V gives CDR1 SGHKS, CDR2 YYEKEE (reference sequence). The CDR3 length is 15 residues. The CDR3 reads CASSFRDRVSYEQYF. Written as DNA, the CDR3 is TGTGCCAGCAGCTTCCGGGACAGGGTCTCCTACGAGCAGTACTTC.

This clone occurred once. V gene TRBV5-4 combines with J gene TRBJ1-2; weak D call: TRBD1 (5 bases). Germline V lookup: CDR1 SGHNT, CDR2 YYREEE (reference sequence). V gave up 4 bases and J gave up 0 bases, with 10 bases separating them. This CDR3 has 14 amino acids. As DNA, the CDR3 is TGTGCCAGCAGCGGGGGGACCGCTAACTATGGCTACACCTTC. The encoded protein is CASSGGTANYGYTF.

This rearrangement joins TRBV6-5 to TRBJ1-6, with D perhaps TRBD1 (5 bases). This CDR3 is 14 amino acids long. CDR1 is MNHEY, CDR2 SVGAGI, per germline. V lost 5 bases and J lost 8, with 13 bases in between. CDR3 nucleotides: TGTGCCAGCAGTCCGGACGGACAATATTCACCCCTCCACTTT. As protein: CASSPDGQYSPLHF.

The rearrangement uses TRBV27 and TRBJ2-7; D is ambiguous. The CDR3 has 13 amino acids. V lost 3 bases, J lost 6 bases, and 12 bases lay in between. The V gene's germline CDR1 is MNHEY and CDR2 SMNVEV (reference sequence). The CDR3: CASSFLGASEQYF. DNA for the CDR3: TGTGCCAGCAGTTTTTTGGGCGCCTCCGAGCAGTACTTC.

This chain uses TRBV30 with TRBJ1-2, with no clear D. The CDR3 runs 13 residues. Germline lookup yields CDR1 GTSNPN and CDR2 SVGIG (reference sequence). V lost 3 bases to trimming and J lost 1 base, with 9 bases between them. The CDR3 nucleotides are TGTGCCTGGAGCGACGGCGGTAACTATGGCTACACCTTC. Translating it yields CAWSDGGNYGYTF.

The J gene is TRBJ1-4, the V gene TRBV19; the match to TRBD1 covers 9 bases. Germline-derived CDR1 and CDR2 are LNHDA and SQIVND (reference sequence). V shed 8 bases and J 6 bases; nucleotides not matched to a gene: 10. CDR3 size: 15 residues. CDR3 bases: TGTGCCAGTCGAACAGGGGGCGCGGGCTATGAAAAACTGTTTTTT. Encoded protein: CASRTGGAGYEKLFF.

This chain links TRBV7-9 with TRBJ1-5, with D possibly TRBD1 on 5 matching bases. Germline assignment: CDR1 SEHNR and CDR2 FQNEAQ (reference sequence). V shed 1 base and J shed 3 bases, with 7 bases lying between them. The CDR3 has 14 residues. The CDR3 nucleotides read TGTGCCAGCAGCTTAGAGGGGAACAATCAGCCCCAGCATTTT. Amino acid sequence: CASSLEGNNQPQHF.